This T cell receptor beta chain was captured by sequencing in a study of brain metastases from non-small cell lung cancer. V lost 0 bases and J 6 bases, leaving 5 bases between the germline ends. There are 13 residues in the CDR3. CDR1 and CDR2 from the germline V gene are LNHDA and SQIVND (reference sequence). Using immunoSEQ multiplex PCR, the repertoire was profiled, and TCRdb retains in-frame clones only, with some absent. This sample yields roughly 2,500 clones, of which about 90% are seen a single time; more than 3% belongs to the top ten. The gene calls are TRBV19 and TRBJ2-2; the D is unclear. Sequencing was performed on primary lung tumor tissue. This TCR was sampled from a donor over 35 with non-small cell lung cancer. The CDR3 reads CASSIDFSGELFF. Written as DNA, the CDR3 is TGTGCCAGTAGTATAGACTTTTCCGGGGAGCTGTTTTTT.